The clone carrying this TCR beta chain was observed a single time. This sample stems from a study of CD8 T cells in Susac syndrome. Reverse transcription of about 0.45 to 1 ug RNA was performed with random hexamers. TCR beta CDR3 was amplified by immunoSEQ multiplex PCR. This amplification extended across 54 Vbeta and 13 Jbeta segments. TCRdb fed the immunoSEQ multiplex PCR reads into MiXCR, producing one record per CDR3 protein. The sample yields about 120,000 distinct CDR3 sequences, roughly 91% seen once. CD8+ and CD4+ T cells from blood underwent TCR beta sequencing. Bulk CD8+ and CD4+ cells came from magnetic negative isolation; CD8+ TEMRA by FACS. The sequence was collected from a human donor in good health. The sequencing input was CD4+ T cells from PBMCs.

Written as DNA, the CDR3 is TGCAGCGTTGGTCCTGGGGCCAACGTCCTGACTTTC. Its translation: CSVGPGANVLTF. This rearrangement joins TRBV29-1 to TRBJ2-6; D call uncertain. Germline V gene lookup returns CDR1 SQVTM and CDR2 ANQGSEA. V was pared by 4 bases and J by 2 bases, with 3 bases between. This CDR3 contains 12 residues. The variable domain in full, with the rest retrieved from reference TRBV29-1 and TRBJ2-6, is SAVISQKPSRDICQRGTSLTIQCQVDSQVTMMFWYRQQPGQSLTLIATANQGSEATYESGFVIDKFPISRPNLTFSTLTVSNMSPEDSSIYLCSVGPGANVLTFGAGSRLTVL.